Described below is a single T cell receptor (beta chain) sequence and its context. Its specificity is unknown. CD45RO/CCR7/CD25/CD127/CD95/CD27 staining was used to isolate CD4+ naive, central memory, regulatory and stem cell-like memory cells by sorting. Sorted populations were all over 98% pure. This entry belongs to a study of beta chain features in type 1 diabetes. The study, taken as a whole, reports: Patients with type 1 diabetes showed fewer VDJ junction insertions and more deletions. All four CD4+ subsets of Type 1 diabetes patients contained TCRB CDR3s that were moderately but significantly shorter.

Expressed TCRB transcripts were sequenced because the entire RNA isolate underwent reverse transcription. Method: immunoSEQ multiplex PCR; TCRdb's copy keeps in-frame clones and lacks some. The sample gives 130,000 or so clones, about 10% of which show up once; over 0.6% is in the top ten. The source is a young man with type 1 diabetes. The sequencing sample was made of central memory CD4+ T cells from blood.

The DNA of the CDR3 is TGTGCCACCGCCTCCGGGGTTCAAGAGACCCAGTACTTC. This gives the protein CATASGVQETQYF. The V and J genes are TRBV15 and TRBJ2-5; D possibly corresponds to TRBD2 (5 bases). Germline V gives CDR1 LNHNV, CDR2 YYDKDF (reference sequence). The CDR3 totals 13 residues. Trimming cost V 8 bases and J 2 bases, with 12 bases left between them.